Listed below are T cell receptor beta chains from one sample, sequenced in a study of cytomegalovirus exposure and HLA in healthy donors. This table comes from immunoSEQ multiplex PCR, and its TCRdb copy is limited to in-frame clones, with some not included. Of some 160,000 clones listed, 70% to 80% were seen once; the top ten hold 1.4% to 1.5%. Sequenced: PBMCs. These TCRs come from a male donor in good health and CMV-seronegative. Each CDR3 is given with its conserved first and last residue. The order of the fields is clone size, J gene, V gene, D gene, CDR3 protein, CDR3 DNA. D genes are given only for firm matches. The size field is filled for only some rows; it gives once, few, many or a size class.

abundance: .
j_gene: TRBJ1-4
v_gene: TRBV28
d_gene: TRBD1
CDR3aa: CASSSGGQGAREKLFF
CDR3nt: TGTGCCAGCAGTTCAGGGGGCCAGGGGGCCCGTGAAAAACTGTTTTTT

abundance: .
j_gene: TRBJ2-1
v_gene: TRBV6-1
d_gene: .
CDR3aa: CASSERRTPGNEQFF
CDR3nt: TGTGCCAGCAGTGAAAGACGAACACCGGGGAATGAGCAGTTCTTC

abundance: .
j_gene: TRBJ1-1
v_gene: TRBV29-1
d_gene: .
CDR3aa: CSVGTGSGTEAFF
CDR3nt: TGCAGCGTTGGTACAGGGAGCGGCACTGAAGCTTTCTTT

abundance: .
j_gene: TRBJ2-2
v_gene: TRBV7-8
d_gene: TRBD2
CDR3aa: CASSDSGGVNTGELFF
CDR3nt: TGTGCCAGCAGCGACTCCGGGGGGGTGAACACCGGGGAGCTGTTTTTT

abundance: .
j_gene: TRBJ2-7
v_gene: TRBV30
d_gene: .
CDR3aa: CAWSGGRRTYEQYF
CDR3nt: TGTGCCTGGAGCGGGGGACGACGGACCTACGAGCAGTACTTC

abundance: few
j_gene: TRBJ1-4
v_gene: TRBV5-1
d_gene: .
CDR3aa: CATLRAGFTTNEKLFF
CDR3nt: TGCGCCACCCTCAGGGCAGGGTTTACAACTAATGAAAAACTGTTTTTT

abundance: .
j_gene: TRBJ2-2
v_gene: TRBV11-2
d_gene: TRBD1
CDR3aa: CASSDRDRVGTGELFF
CDR3nt: TGTGCCAGCAGCGATCGAGACAGGGTCGGCACCGGGGAGCTGTTTTTT

abundance: .
j_gene: TRBJ2-2
v_gene: TRBV19
d_gene: TRBD1
CDR3aa: CASSILQGWATGELFF
CDR3nt: TGTGCCAGTAGTATTTTACAGGGGTGGGCCACCGGGGAGCTGTTTTTT

abundance: .
j_gene: TRBJ2-1
v_gene: TRBV2
d_gene: TRBD2
CDR3aa: CASRERGIYNEQFF
CDR3nt: TGTGCCAGCAGAGAGCGGGGGATTTACAATGAGCAGTTCTTC

abundance: few
j_gene: TRBJ2-1
v_gene: TRBV4-2
d_gene: .
CDR3aa: CASSQEGGGGSSYNEQFF
CDR3nt: TGTGCCAGCAGCCAGGAGGGGGGAGGGGGTAGCTCCTACAATGAGCAGTTCTTC

abundance: once
j_gene: TRBJ2-7
v_gene: TRBV18
d_gene: .
CDR3aa: CASSSSGAANYEQYF
CDR3nt: TGTGCCAGCTCATCAAGTGGGGCTGCAAACTACGAGCAGTACTTC

abundance: few
j_gene: TRBJ2-2
v_gene: TRBV2
d_gene: .
CDR3aa: CASLGLGGTGELFF
CDR3nt: TGTGCCAGCTTGGGACTCGGCGGCACCGGGGAGCTGTTTTTT

abundance: .
j_gene: TRBJ1-2
v_gene: TRBV7-9
d_gene: .
CDR3aa: CASSSLGGGYTF
CDR3nt: TGTGCCAGCAGCTCCCTCGGGGGTGGCTACACCTTC

abundance: .
j_gene: TRBJ2-7
v_gene: TRBV6-5
d_gene: .
CDR3aa: CASTWKYRVSGEQYF
CDR3nt: TGTGCCAGCACTTGGAAGTACAGGGTTTCGGGCGAGCAGTACTTC

abundance: .
j_gene: TRBJ2-7
v_gene: TRBV7-2
d_gene: .
CDR3aa: CASSWGLPSAEYEQYF
CDR3nt: TGTGCCAGCAGCTGGGGACTCCCCTCCGCTGAATACGAGCAGTACTTC

abundance: once
j_gene: TRBJ2-7
v_gene: TRBV4-3
d_gene: TRBD2
CDR3aa: CASSRERELYEQYF
CDR3nt: TGCGCCAGCAGCCGAGAGCGGGAGTTATACGAGCAGTACTTC

abundance: .
j_gene: TRBJ1-1
v_gene: TRBV6-5
d_gene: .
CDR3aa: CASSDQLNTEAFF
CDR3nt: TGTGCCAGCAGCGATCAGTTGAACACTGAAGCTTTCTTT

abundance: .
j_gene: TRBJ1-1
v_gene: TRBV28
d_gene: .
CDR3aa: CAISPQRNTEAFF
CDR3nt: TGTGCCATCAGCCCTCAGCGGAACACTGAAGCTTTCTTT

abundance: .
j_gene: TRBJ2-7
v_gene: TRBV28
d_gene: TRBD1
CDR3aa: CASSSNRRQGRDYEQYF
CDR3nt: TGTGCCAGCAGTTCCAATCGCCGACAGGGCCGGGACTACGAGCAGTACTTC

abundance: .
j_gene: TRBJ2-1
v_gene: TRBV6-5
d_gene: TRBD2
CDR3aa: CASSRLGTSGGEFF
CDR3nt: TGTGCCAGCAGCCGACTCGGGACTAGCGGGGGGGAGTTCTTC

abundance: .
j_gene: TRBJ2-1
v_gene: TRBV15
d_gene: .
CDR3aa: CATSRDYSANEQFF
CDR3nt: TGTGCCACCAGCAGAGATTATAGCGCCAATGAGCAGTTCTTC

abundance: .
j_gene: TRBJ1-2
v_gene: TRBV28
d_gene: TRBD1
CDR3aa: CASSPPRTGSYGYTF
CDR3nt: TGTGCCAGCAGCCCGCCTCGGACAGGGAGCTATGGCTACACCTTC

abundance: .
j_gene: TRBJ2-7
v_gene: TRBV5-1
d_gene: TRBD2
CDR3aa: CASSLVAGGSYEQYF
CDR3nt: TGCGCCAGCAGCTTGGTAGCGGGGGGCTCCTACGAGCAGTACTTC

abundance: .
j_gene: TRBJ2-3
v_gene: TRBV5-1
d_gene: TRBD1
CDR3aa: CASSGTGGADTQYF
CDR3nt: TGCGCCAGCTCAGGGACAGGGGGGGCAGATACGCAGTATTTT

abundance: .
j_gene: TRBJ2-1
v_gene: TRBV4-3
d_gene: .
CDR3aa: CASSPSGADEQFF
CDR3nt: TGCGCCAGCAGCCCCTCAGGGGCGGATGAGCAGTTCTTC

abundance: .
j_gene: TRBJ2-3
v_gene: TRBV6-5
d_gene: TRBD2
CDR3aa: CASRNLAGGTDTQYF
CDR3nt: TGTGCCAGCAGAAATCTAGCGGGAGGGACAGATACGCAGTATTTT

abundance: .
j_gene: TRBJ1-1
v_gene: TRBV6-5
d_gene: TRBD1
CDR3aa: CASSETGWNTEAFF
CDR3nt: TGTGCCAGCAGTGAGACAGGGTGGAACACTGAAGCTTTCTTT

abundance: .
j_gene: TRBJ1-1
v_gene: TRBV2
d_gene: .
CDR3aa: CASRIQVNTEAFF
CDR3nt: TGTGCCAGCAGGATACAGGTGAACACTGAAGCTTTCTTT

abundance: .
j_gene: TRBJ2-3
v_gene: TRBV4-3
d_gene: TRBD2
CDR3aa: CASSQDGRAEDTQYF
CDR3nt: TGCGCCAGCAGCCAAGATGGGAGGGCCGAAGATACGCAGTATTTT

abundance: .
j_gene: TRBJ2-2
v_gene: TRBV4-3
d_gene: TRBD2
CDR3aa: CASSQDGGGAGTGELFF
CDR3nt: TGCGCCAGCAGCCAAGACGGGGGGGGCGCGGGCACCGGGGAGCTGTTTTTT

abundance: .
j_gene: TRBJ1-3
v_gene: TRBV4-3
d_gene: .
CDR3aa: CASSQLSGNTIYF
CDR3nt: TGCGCCAGCAGCCAACTCTCTGGAAACACCATATATTTT

abundance: .
j_gene: TRBJ2-3
v_gene: TRBV27
d_gene: .
CDR3aa: CASGESGGADTQYF
CDR3nt: TGTGCCAGCGGGGAGAGTGGCGGCGCGGATACGCAGTATTTT

abundance: .
j_gene: TRBJ2-5
v_gene: TRBV9
d_gene: TRBD1
CDR3aa: CASGPGGETQYF
CDR3nt: TGTGCCAGCGGGCCAGGGGGAGAGACCCAGTACTTC

abundance: .
j_gene: TRBJ1-2
v_gene: TRBV5-1
d_gene: .
CDR3aa: CASSYSETGRYGYTF
CDR3nt: TGCGCCAGCAGCTATTCTGAGACAGGAAGGTATGGCTACACCTTC

abundance: few
j_gene: TRBJ1-5
v_gene: TRBV11-2
d_gene: TRBD1
CDR3aa: CASSLGTGDNQPQHF
CDR3nt: TGTGCCAGCAGCTTAGGGACAGGGGACAATCAGCCCCAGCATTTT

abundance: few
j_gene: TRBJ1-2
v_gene: TRBV7-8
d_gene: TRBD1
CDR3aa: CASSPTGEPYGYTF
CDR3nt: TGTGCCAGCAGCCCGACAGGGGAACCCTATGGCTACACCTTC

abundance: .
j_gene: TRBJ1-1
v_gene: TRBV5-1
d_gene: TRBD1
CDR3aa: CASSLETGAEAFF
CDR3nt: TGCGCCAGCAGCTTGGAAACAGGGGCTGAAGCTTTCTTT

abundance: .
j_gene: TRBJ1-1
v_gene: TRBV6-5
d_gene: .
CDR3aa: CASSYVGGNTEAFF
CDR3nt: TGTGCCAGCAGTTACGTCGGGGGGAACACTGAAGCTTTCTTT

abundance: .
j_gene: TRBJ2-4
v_gene: TRBV7-3
d_gene: TRBD2
CDR3aa: CASSSGGAADIQYF
CDR3nt: TGTGCCAGCAGCTCCGGGGGGGCCGCAGACATTCAGTACTTC

abundance: .
j_gene: TRBJ2-7
v_gene: TRBV11-2
d_gene: .
CDR3aa: CASSTAGQMDYEQYF
CDR3nt: TGTGCCAGCAGCACGGCGGGACAGATGGACTACGAGCAGTACTTC

abundance: .
j_gene: TRBJ1-1
v_gene: TRBV4-1
d_gene: .
CDR3aa: CASSRTTPGRGTEAFF
CDR3nt: TGCGCCAGCAGCCGCACTACCCCAGGGAGGGGCACTGAAGCTTTCTTT

abundance: .
j_gene: TRBJ1-1
v_gene: TRBV27
d_gene: .
CDR3aa: CASSTWGGAEAFF
CDR3nt: TGTGCCAGCAGTACATGGGGGGGGGCTGAAGCTTTCTTT

abundance: once
j_gene: TRBJ2-7
v_gene: TRBV18
d_gene: .
CDR3aa: CASSPGATLYEQYF
CDR3nt: TGTGCCAGCTCACCAGGGGCTACCCTCTACGAGCAGTACTTC

abundance: .
j_gene: TRBJ2-3
v_gene: TRBV2
d_gene: TRBD2
CDR3aa: CASTLEGLALTDTQYF
CDR3nt: TGTGCCAGCACTTTGGAGGGACTAGCTCTTACAGATACGCAGTATTTT

abundance: .
j_gene: TRBJ2-5
v_gene: TRBV7-7
d_gene: .
CDR3aa: CASSLGGTVGQETQYF
CDR3nt: TGTGCTAGCAGCTTGGGAGGTACGGTGGGACAAGAGACCCAGTACTTC